This section outlines one T cell receptor beta chain sequence together with its context. Its target is unknown. Per the germline V gene, CDR1 is MNHEY and CDR2 is SVGAGI. The ends were cut back, 4 bases at V and 6 bases at J, with 17 bases in the middle. The CDR3 contains 15 residues. Cultured CD4+ T cells had their DNA profiled by the Oncomine TCR Beta short-read assay. TCRdb re-derived calls from the PCR reads in MiXCR, one entry per CDR3 protein. The sample lists more than 20,000 distinct CDR3 sequences, roughly 41% occurring once. The data originate from a study of vaccination and CD4 T cells after COVID-19. Time point of the sample: late sampling 161 to 241 days after vaccination in three convalescent patients. Treatment meaning: roughly 10-day PBMC culture with coronavirus spike peptide pools or control peptides (ViraFEST assay).

This sequence originates from a human donor who had recovered from COVID-19. The material was CD4+ T cells from blood, cultured in vitro, obtained about 7 months after SARS-CoV-2 vaccination. The V gene is TRBV6-5, the J gene TRBJ2-3, with no clear D. The CDR3: CASSSNLGTWDTQYF. The CDR3 DNA follows: TGTGCCAGCAGTTCCAATTTGGGAACCTGGGATACGCAGTATTTT.